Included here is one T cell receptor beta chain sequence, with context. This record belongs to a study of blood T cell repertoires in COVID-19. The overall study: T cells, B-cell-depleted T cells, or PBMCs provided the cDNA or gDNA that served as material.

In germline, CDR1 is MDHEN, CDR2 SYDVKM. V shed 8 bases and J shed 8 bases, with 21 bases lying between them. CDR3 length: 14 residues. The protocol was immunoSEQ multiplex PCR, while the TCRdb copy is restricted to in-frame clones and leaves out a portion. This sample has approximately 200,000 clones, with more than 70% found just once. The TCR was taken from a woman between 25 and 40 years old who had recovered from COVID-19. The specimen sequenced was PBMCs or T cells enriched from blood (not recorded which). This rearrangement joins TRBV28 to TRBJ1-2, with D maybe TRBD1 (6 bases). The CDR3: CASSLEAGVVGYTF. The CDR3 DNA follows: TGTGCCAGCTCCTTAGAGGCAGGGGTTGTCGGCTACACCTTC.